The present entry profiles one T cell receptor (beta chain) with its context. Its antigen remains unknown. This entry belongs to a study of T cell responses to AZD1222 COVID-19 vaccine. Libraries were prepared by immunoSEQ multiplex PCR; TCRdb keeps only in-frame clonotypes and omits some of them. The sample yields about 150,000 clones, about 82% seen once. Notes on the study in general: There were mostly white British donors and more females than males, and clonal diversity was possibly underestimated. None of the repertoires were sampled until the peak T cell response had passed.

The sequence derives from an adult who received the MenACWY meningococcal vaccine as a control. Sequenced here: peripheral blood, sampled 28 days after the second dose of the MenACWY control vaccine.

The CDR3 region is CASSLDHAANYGYTF. The CDR3 region has the DNA TGTGCCAGCAGCTTAGATCACGCCGCTAACTATGGCTACACCTTC. This chain connects TRBV11-3 to TRBJ1-2; no firm D call. Germline CDR1 and CDR2: SGHNT and YENEEA. Trimming took 0 bases from V and 0 from J, leaving 8 bases between them. The CDR3 runs 15 residues.